Below are 27 T cell receptor beta chains sequenced from a single sample in a study of cytomegalovirus exposure and HLA in healthy donors. Use of 60 Vbeta and 13 Jbeta primers characterized the PCR. Only in-frame clones appear in the TCRdb table, and some are missing; sequencing was by immunoSEQ multiplex PCR. This table has roughly 100,000 clones, more than 60% appearing once. Sequencing was done on a sample of PBMCs. These receptors all stem from a man younger than 40 in good health and CMV-seronegative.

The chain uses TRBV29-1 and TRBJ2-1; TRBD1 matches at 9 bases. The germline V gene has CDR1 SQVTM and CDR2 ANQGSEA. The J segment lost 5 bases and the V segment lost 7 bases, leaving 3 bases of the junction unmatched. The CDR3 length is 12 residues. CDR3 bases: TGCAGCGGGGGACAGGGCAACAATGAGCAGTTCTTC. It yields the protein CSGGQGNNEQFF.

CDR3 in amino acids: CASSSAHGYGYTF. CDR3 bases: TGCGCCAGCTCCTCCGCGCATGGCTATGGCTACACCTTC. V gene TRBV10-1 combines with J gene TRBJ1-2; D remains ambiguous. The length of the CDR3 is 13 residues. V dropped 8 bases and J dropped 4 bases, with 14 bases sitting between them. The germline CDR1 and CDR2 sequences are WNHNN and SYGVQD (reference sequence).

This clone was found a few times. CDR3 residues: CASSPGLFPPQYF. CDR3 in DNA: TGTGCCAGCAGCCCGGGACTCTTCCCACCCCAGTACTTC. J is TRBJ2-5 and V is TRBV5-8; perhaps TRBD2 as D (6 bases). V lost 4 bases and J 9 bases, leaving 16 bases between the germline ends. The V gene's germline CDR1 is SGHTS and CDR2 YDEGEE. The CDR3 is made up of 13 amino acids.

A word on this clone: This sample also contains other DNA sequences that code for the same CDR3. The CDR3 DNA follows: TGTGCCAGCAGTTTAATCCGGGAGACCCAGTACTTC. Amino acids: CASSLIRETQYF. This sequence joins TRBV28 and TRBJ2-5, with D hard to call. Germline V CDR1 and CDR2: MDHEN, SYDVKM. The CDR3 is 12 residues long. The V end was cut by 2 bases, the J end by 5 bases, with 6 bases between. Full variable domain (rest looked up from reference TRBV28 and TRBJ2-5): DVKVTQSSRYLVKRTGEKVFLECVQDMDHENMFWYRQDPGLGLRLIYFSYDVKMKEKGDIPEGYSVSREKKERFSLILESASTNQTSMYLCASSLIRETQYFGPGTRLLVL.

Details on this clone: Other DNA sequences in this sample translate to the same CDR3. The rearrangement links TRBV5-1 to TRBJ2-2, with D possibly TRBD2 on 6 matching bases. This CDR3 comprises 15 residues. Trimming took 0 bases from V and 0 from J, leaving 6 bases between them. Germline V CDR1 and CDR2: SGHRS, YFSETQ. The CDR3 loop is CASSLGGANTGELFF. The CDR3 nucleotides are TGCGCCAGCAGCTTGGGGGGGGCGAACACCGGGGAGCTGTTTTTT.

V gene TRBV28 combines with J gene TRBJ1-2; D is possibly TRBD1 (6 bases). This CDR3 is built from 14 residues. Germline CDR1 is MDHEN and CDR2 is SYDVKM. The V gene lost 4 bases and the J gene lost 2 bases, with 11 bases spanning the gap. This CDR3 is CASSSLQGNYGYTF. The CDR3 nucleotides read TGTGCCAGCAGTTCGCTTCAGGGGAACTATGGCTACACCTTC.

A single count supports this clone. V gene TRBV7-8 combines with J gene TRBJ1-5, with 8 bases matching TRBD1. The CDR3 is 15 residues long. The germline CDR1 and CDR2 sequences are SGHVS and FQNEAQ. The trim removed 1 base at V and 1 base at J, leaving 0 bases unmatched. The CDR3 is CASSLDRGSNQPQHF. CDR3 DNA sequence: TGTGCCAGCAGCTTAGACAGGGGGAGCAATCAGCCCCAGCATTTT.

The genes are TRBV9 and TRBJ1-2; TRBD1 matches at 7 bases. This CDR3 spans 17 amino acids. The germline V gene encodes CDR1 SGDLS and CDR2 YYNGEE. The V segment lost 4 bases and the J segment 3 bases; nucleotides outside the gene matches: 15. CDR3 sequence (DNA): TGTGCCAGCAGCCAAATAAATGTACAGGGGTCGTACTATGGCTACACCTTC. As protein: CASSQINVQGSYYGYTF.

The chain combines TRBV6-5 with TRBJ1-3; 7 nucleotides line up with TRBD1. CDR3 length equals 13 residues. V lost 5 bases, J lost 4 bases, and 2 bases stayed unmatched. Germline-derived CDR1 and CDR2 are MNHEY and SVGAGI. Here the CDR3 reads CASSRGQGNTIYF. The DNA of the CDR3 is TGTGCCAGCAGTAGGGGACAGGGAAACACCATATATTTT.

CDR3 nucleotides: TGTGCCAGCTCCTCGGGACTAGCGGGGGGATACGAGCAGTACTTC. As protein: CASSSGLAGGYEQYF. The chain joins TRBV18 to TRBJ2-7; 15 nucleotides agree with TRBD2. V dropped 6 bases and J dropped 4; count of bases not matched to a gene: 4. Germline V gives CDR1 KGHSH, CDR2 LQKENI. The CDR3 length is 15 residues. Full variable domain (outside the CDR3, taken from reference TRBV18 and TRBJ2-7): NAGVMQNPRHLVRRRGQEARLRCSPMKGHSHVYWYRQLPEEGLKFMVYLQKENIIDESGMPKERFSAEFPKEGPSILRIQQVVRGDSAAYFCASSSGLAGGYEQYFGPGTRLTVT.

J is TRBJ1-2 and V is TRBV5-1, with TRBD1 matching 7 bases. Germline V gene data show CDR1 as SGHRS and CDR2 as YFSETQ. Trimming at V came to 8 bases and at J to 7 bases, leaving 5 bases not matched to a gene. The CDR3 has 11 amino acids. CDR3 residues: CASQGGSGYTF. The CDR3 bases are TGCGCCAGTCAGGGGGGTTCTGGCTACACCTTC. The variable domain in full, completed from reference TRBV5-1 and TRBJ1-2, reads KAGVTQTPRYLIKTRGQQVTLSCSPISGHRSVSWYQQTPGQGLQFLFEYFSETQRNKGNFPGRFSGRQFSNSRSEMNVSTLELGDSALYLCASQGGSGYTFGSGTRLTVV.

This clone has just a few counts. In DNA, the CDR3 is TGCGCCAGCAGCTTTGGGGACAGCTCCTACGAGCAGTACTTC. Translated, it gives CASSFGDSSYEQYF. The chain uses TRBV5-1 and TRBJ2-7, with 7 nucleotides matching TRBD1. The CDR3 extends over 14 amino acids. V gave up 2 bases and J gave up 0 bases; unmatched junction bases: 2. The germline gives CDR1 SGHRS, CDR2 YFSETQ.

On this clone: Other DNA sequences in this specimen translate into the identical CDR3. The chain recombines TRBV6-1 with TRBJ2-1, with D unclear. The CDR3 extends over 13 amino acids. Deletions cut 3 bases from V and 14 bases from J, with 17 bases between. CDR1 is MNHNS and CDR2 is SASEGT in the germline V gene. The CDR3 nucleotides are TGTGCCAGCAGTGAGAACTACGAGACCCTTAAGTTCTTC. It yields the protein CASSENYETLKFF.

The gene calls are TRBV7-9 and TRBJ2-6, with a weak D call TRBD1 (5 bases). The germline V gene has CDR1 SEHNR and CDR2 FQNEAQ (reference sequence). The CDR3 covers 15 residues. V dropped 6 bases and J dropped 6 bases, with 15 bases sitting between them. Written as DNA, the CDR3 is TGTGCCAGCAGTTCGGACATCAAAAAGGCCAACGTCCTGACTTTC. Translated: CASSSDIKKANVLTF.

V usage is TRBV5-5 and J usage is TRBJ1-1; no clear D. This CDR3 has 14 amino acids. V lost 1 base to trimming and J lost 1 base, with 8 bases between them. Germline-derived CDR1 and CDR2 are SGHKS and YYEKEE (reference sequence). CDR3 sequence: CASSLQQTNTEAFF. As DNA, the CDR3 is TGTGCCAGCAGCTTGCAACAGACGAACACTGAAGCTTTCTTT.

The chain has TRBV25-1 and TRBJ2-5; D is unclear. The J call may be mistaken, given a closer DNA end match to TRBJ2-7. The CDR3 consists of 9 residues. The V gene's germline CDR1 is MGHDK and CDR2 SYGVNS. CDR3 residues: CASFYEQYF. CDR3 nucleotide sequence: TGTGCCAGCTTCTACGAGCAGTACTTC.

The CDR3 DNA follows: TGTGCCAGCGGCCGGGACAGAAACACCGGGGAGCTGTTTTTT. This encodes CASGRDRNTGELFF. The J gene is TRBJ2-2, the V gene TRBV6-4, with 7 bases identical to TRBD1. CDR1 and CDR2 (germline): MRHNA, SNTAGT. CDR3 length: 14 amino acids. Trimming cost V 8 bases and J 2 bases; bases outside gene matches: 5.

This chain joins TRBV7-9 and TRBJ2-7; tentative D call: TRBD1 (6 bases). The CDR3 contains 16 residues. Trimming removed 0 bases at V and 6 bases at J, with 18 bases between. Germline-derived CDR1 and CDR2 are SEHNR and FQNEAQ (reference sequence). The CDR3 nucleotides read TGTGCCAGCAGCTTAGCTCCCGCGGCAGGGGCGGGCGAGCAGTACTTC. As protein: CASSLAPAAGAGEQYF.

The chain recombines TRBV4-2 with TRBJ1-5; 9 nucleotides align to TRBD1. Germline V gene data show CDR1 as LGHNA and CDR2 as YNFKEQ. V shed 0 bases, J shed 2 bases, and the junction held 8 bases outside the gene matches. The CDR3 loop spans 18 amino acids. CDR3 nucleotide sequence: TGTGCCAGCAGCCAAGACGGGGACAGGGACAGGGGCAATCAGCCCCAGCATTTT. This encodes CASSQDGDRDRGNQPQHF.

CDR3 protein: CASTPFRGEVQYF. Here the CDR3 DNA reads TGTGCCAGCACCCCGTTCAGGGGTGAGGTGCAGTACTTC. The rearrangement uses TRBV6-1 and TRBJ2-7; tentatively, D is TRBD1 (6 bases). The germline gives CDR1 MNHNS, CDR2 SASEGT. V was pared by 7 bases and J by 9 bases, with 19 bases between. The CDR3 runs 13 residues.

The V gene is TRBV7-7, the J gene TRBJ2-5; TRBD1 aligns across 7 bases. Unmatched junction bases numbered 8, after V lost 5 bases and J lost 5 bases. Germline loops: CDR1 SSHAT, CDR2 FNYEAQ (reference sequence). The CDR3 is 14 residues long. The CDR3 DNA reads as TGTGCCAGCAGCCGACGAGGGGGCGGGGAGACCCAGTACTTC. Amino acids: CASSRRGGGETQYF.

The chain couples TRBV6-5 to TRBJ2-2; D is possibly TRBD1 (6 bases). V gave up 5 bases and J gave up 7 bases, with 14 bases separating them. The CDR3 loop spans 14 amino acids. Looked up from germline, CDR1 is MNHEY and CDR2 is SVGAGI. As DNA, the CDR3 is TGTGCCAGCAGTCTTCATCACAGGGTCGGGGAGCTGTTTTTT. Translating gives CASSLHHRVGELFF.

This chain connects TRBV28 to TRBJ1-4; 9 positions agree with TRBD1. V trimming: 5 bases; J trimming: 8 bases; junction bases outside the gene matches: 9. The length of the CDR3 is 15 residues. The germline gives CDR1 MDHEN, CDR2 SYDVKM. In nucleotides, the CDR3 is TGTGCCAGCAGTACTTTTCCGGGACAGGGAGAAAAACTGTTTTTT. Its translation is CASSTFPGQGEKLFF.

This clone has a handful of counts. The chain employs TRBV6-5 and TRBJ2-7; TRBD2 matches 7 bases. The CDR3 sequence is 15 residues long. V dropped 8 bases and J dropped 7; count of bases not matched to a gene: 17. The germline CDR1 and CDR2 sequences are MNHEY and SVGAGI. CDR3 amino acids: CASQADWEGRWEQYF. In nucleotides, the CDR3 is TGTGCCAGCCAGGCAGACTGGGAGGGGCGGTGGGAGCAGTACTTC.

This clone showed up just a few times. The J gene is TRBJ1-2, the V gene TRBV5-4; 7 nucleotides agree with TRBD1. CDR3 length: 17 amino acids. The germline gives CDR1 SGHNT, CDR2 YYREEE (reference sequence). V shed 4 bases and J 4 bases; nucleotides not matched to a gene: 16. CDR3 region: CASSAPGQTYRIYGYTF. The CDR3 region has the DNA TGTGCCAGCAGCGCCCCGGGACAGACCTACCGAATCTATGGCTACACCTTC.

The V gene is TRBV6-5, the J gene TRBJ2-3; 10 bases are shared with TRBD2. There are 16 residues in the CDR3. CDR1 is MNHEY, CDR2 SVGAGI, per germline. The junction had 6 bases not matched to a gene; V was cut back by 4 bases and J by 2 bases. This CDR3 is CASSSLAGAPTDTQYF. CDR3 DNA: TGTGCCAGCAGTTCGCTAGCGGGAGCCCCCACAGATACGCAGTATTTT.

The rearrangement links TRBV6-1 to TRBJ2-1, with 9 bases lining up with TRBD1. The CDR3 is made up of 14 amino acids. Trimming removed 7 bases from V and 7 bases from J; junction bases left unmatched: 8. Germline V gene data show CDR1 as MNHNS and CDR2 as SASEGT. The CDR3: CASNLQGARNEQFF. Written as DNA, the CDR3 is TGTGCCAGCAACCTACAGGGGGCACGGAATGAGCAGTTCTTC.